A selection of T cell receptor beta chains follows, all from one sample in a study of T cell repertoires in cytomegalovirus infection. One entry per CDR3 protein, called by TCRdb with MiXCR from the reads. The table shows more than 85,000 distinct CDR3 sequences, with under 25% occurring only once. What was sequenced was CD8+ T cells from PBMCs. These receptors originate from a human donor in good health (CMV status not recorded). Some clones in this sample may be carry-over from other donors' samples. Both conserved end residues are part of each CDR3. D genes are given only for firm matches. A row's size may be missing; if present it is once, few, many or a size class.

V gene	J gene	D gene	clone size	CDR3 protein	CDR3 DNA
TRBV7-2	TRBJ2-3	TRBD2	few	CASSFRLAGLADTQYF	TGTGCCAGCAGCTTCCGACTAGCGGGATTAGCAGATACGCAGTATTTT
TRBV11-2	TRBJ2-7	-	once	CASIPTGGKEQYF	TGTGCCAGCATCCCGACGGGTGGAAAGGAGCAGTACTTC
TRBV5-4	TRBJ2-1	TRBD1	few	CASSSPGQMRREQFF	TGTGCCAGCAGCTCACCGGGACAGATGCGAAGGGAGCAGTTCTTC
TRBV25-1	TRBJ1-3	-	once	CASAGNTIYF	TGTGCCAGCGCGGGAAACACCATATATTTT
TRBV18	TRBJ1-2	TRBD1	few	CASSPWRDRGYGYTF	TGTGCCAGCTCACCGTGGCGGGACAGGGGTTATGGCTACACCTTC
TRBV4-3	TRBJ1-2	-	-	CASSQAAGGSNYGYTF	TGCGCCAGCAGCCAAGCGGCGGGGGGATCTAACTATGGCTACACCTTC
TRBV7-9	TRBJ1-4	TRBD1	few	CASSATGDFEKLFF	TGTGCCAGCAGCGCAACAGGGGACTTTGAAAAACTGTTTTTT
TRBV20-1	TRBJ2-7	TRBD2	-	CSALAGGPYEQYF	TGCAGTGCTCTCGCGGGAGGACCCTACGAGCAGTACTTC
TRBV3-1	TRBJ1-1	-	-	CASSHYRGNTEAFF	TGTGCCAGCAGCCACTATCGGGGGAACACTGAAGCTTTCTTT
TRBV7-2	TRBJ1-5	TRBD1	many	CASSQTGGSNQPQHF	TGTGCCAGCAGCCAGACAGGGGGGAGCAATCAGCCCCAGCATTTT
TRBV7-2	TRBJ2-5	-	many	CASSPSLTRGETQYF	TGTGCCAGCAGCCCCTCCTTGACCCGCGGGGAGACCCAGTACTTC
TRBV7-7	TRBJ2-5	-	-	CASSLELADQETQYF	TGTGCTAGCAGCTTAGAACTGGCTGACCAAGAGACCCAGTACTTC
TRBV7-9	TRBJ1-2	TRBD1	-	CASSLGTDSYGYTF	TGTGCCAGCAGCCTCGGGACAGACTCTTATGGCTACACCTTC
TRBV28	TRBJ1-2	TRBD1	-	CASSIQGAVYGYTF	TGTGCCAGCAGTATACAGGGGGCTGTCTATGGCTACACCTTC
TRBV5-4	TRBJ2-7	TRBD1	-	CASSYRDRVGDEQYF	TGTGCCAGCAGCTATAGGGACAGGGTTGGCGACGAGCAGTACTTC
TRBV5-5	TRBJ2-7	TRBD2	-	CASSFLAEGYEQYF	TGTGCCAGCAGCTTCCTAGCGGAGGGGTACGAGCAGTACTTC
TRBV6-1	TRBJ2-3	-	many	CASSEQEGRGDTQYF	TGTGCCAGCAGTGAACAGGAGGGAAGGGGAGATACGCAGTATTTT
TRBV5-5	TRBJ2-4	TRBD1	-	CASSIQGARENIQYF	TGTGCCAGCAGCATACAGGGGGCGCGGGAAAACATTCAGTACTTC
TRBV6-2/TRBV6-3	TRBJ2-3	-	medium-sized	CASSYSKDTQYF	TGTGCCAGCAGTTACTCGAAAGATACGCAGTATTTT
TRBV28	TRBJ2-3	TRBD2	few	CATHGGMGPDTQYF	TGTGCCACCCACGGGGGGATGGGTCCAGATACGCAGTATTTT
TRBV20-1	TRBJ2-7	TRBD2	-	CSARTSFTSYEQYF	TGCAGTGCAAGGACTAGCTTCACCTCCTACGAGCAGTACTTC
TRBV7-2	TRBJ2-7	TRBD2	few	CATSGLAGVYEQYF	TGTGCCACTTCGGGACTAGCGGGAGTATACGAGCAGTACTTC
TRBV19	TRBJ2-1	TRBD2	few	CASSLRGSGTYNEQFF	TGTGCCAGTAGTCTCCGGGGTAGCGGGACATACAATGAGCAGTTCTTC
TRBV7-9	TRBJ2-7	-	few	CASSLAWTATYEQYF	TGTGCCAGCAGCTTAGCCTGGACAGCTACCTACGAGCAGTACTTC